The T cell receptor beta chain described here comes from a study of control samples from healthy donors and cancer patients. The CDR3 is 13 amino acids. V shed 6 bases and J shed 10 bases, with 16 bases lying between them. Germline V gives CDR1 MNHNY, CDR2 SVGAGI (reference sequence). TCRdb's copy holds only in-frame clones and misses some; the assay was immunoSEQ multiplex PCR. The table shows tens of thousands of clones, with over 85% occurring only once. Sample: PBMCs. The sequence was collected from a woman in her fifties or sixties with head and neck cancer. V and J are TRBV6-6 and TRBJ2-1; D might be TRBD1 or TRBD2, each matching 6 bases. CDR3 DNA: TGTGCCAGCAGATACGAGGGGGGCGACGAGCAGTTCTTC. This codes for CASRYEGGDEQFF.